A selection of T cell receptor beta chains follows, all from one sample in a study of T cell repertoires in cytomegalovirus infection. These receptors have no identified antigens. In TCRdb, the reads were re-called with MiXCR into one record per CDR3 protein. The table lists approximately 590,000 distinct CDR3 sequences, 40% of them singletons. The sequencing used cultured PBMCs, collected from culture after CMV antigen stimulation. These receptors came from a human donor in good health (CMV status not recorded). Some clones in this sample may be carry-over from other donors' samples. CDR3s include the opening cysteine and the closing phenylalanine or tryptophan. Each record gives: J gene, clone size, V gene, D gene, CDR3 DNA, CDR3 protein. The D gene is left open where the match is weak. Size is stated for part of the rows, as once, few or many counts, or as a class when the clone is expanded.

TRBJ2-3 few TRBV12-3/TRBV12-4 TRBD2 TGTGCCAGCGGACTAGCGGGAGTCCTAGATACGCAGTATTTT CASGLAGVLDTQYF
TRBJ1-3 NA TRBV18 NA TGTGCCAGCTCATCAGGCCCGCCTAATAGGTCTGGAAACACCATATATTTT CASSSGPPNRSGNTIYF
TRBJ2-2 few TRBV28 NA TGTGCCAGCAGTTTCCGCTCTCCGGACACCGGGGAGCTGTTTTTT CASSFRSPDTGELFF
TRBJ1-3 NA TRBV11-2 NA TGTGCCAGCAGCACCCTACGGGGAGACCCCTCTGGAAACACCATATATTTT CASSTLRGDPSGNTIYF
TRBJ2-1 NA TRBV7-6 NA TGTGCCAGCAGCTCAACAAGCAGGGTCAATGAGCAGTTCTTC CASSSTSRVNEQFF
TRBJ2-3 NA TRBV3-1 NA TGTGCCAGCAGCCAAGGGAGTAGTGCAGATACGCAGTATTTT CASSQGSSADTQYF
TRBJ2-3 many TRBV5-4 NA TGTGCCAGCAGCTTAAAGTCCGGACCTGTTACGCAGTATTTT CASSLKSGPVTQYF
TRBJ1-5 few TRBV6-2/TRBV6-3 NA TGTGCCAGCAGTCGCTCGGGGTTAAGCAATCAGCCCCAGCATTTT CASSRSGLSNQPQHF
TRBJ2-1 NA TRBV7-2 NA TGTGCCAGCAGCTTGGGCCCCAGGACCTACAATGAGCAGTTCTTC CASSLGPRTYNEQFF
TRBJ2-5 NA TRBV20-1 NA TGCAGTGCTAGAGATATTCAGATGGAGACCCAGTACTTC CSARDIQMETQYF
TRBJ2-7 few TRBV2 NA TGTGCCAGCAGGGGGGCGGCCTACGAGCAGTACTTC CASRGAAYEQYF
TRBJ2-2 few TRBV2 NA TGTGCCAGCAGGGACAGATACACCGGGGAGCTGTTTTTT CASRDRYTGELFF
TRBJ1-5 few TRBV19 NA TGTGCCAGTAGTATGGGATGGGATCAGCCCCAGCATTTT CASSMGWDQPQHF
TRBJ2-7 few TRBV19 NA TGTGCCAGTAGTATTGTCCTAGACCATTACGAGCAGTACTTC CASSIVLDHYEQYF
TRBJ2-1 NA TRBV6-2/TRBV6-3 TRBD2 TGTGCCAGCAGTTTGAGGGGCCGGGCTAGCGGTAACAATGAGCAGTTCTTC CASSLRGRASGNNEQFF
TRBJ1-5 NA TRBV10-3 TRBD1 TGTGCCATCAGAGAGGACAGGGAAGGCAATCAGCCCCAGCATTTT CAIREDREGNQPQHF
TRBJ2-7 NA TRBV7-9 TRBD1 TGTGCCAGCAGCCTCGGGACAGGGGGCGTATACGAGCAGTACTTC CASSLGTGGVYEQYF
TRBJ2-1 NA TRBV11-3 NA TGTGCCAGCAGCTCGGTTGGGGGGAAAAATAATGAGCAGTTCTTC CASSSVGGKNNEQFF
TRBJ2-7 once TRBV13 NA TGTGCCAGCAGCTTAACACAGGGTGGGTCCTACGAGCAGTACTTC CASSLTQGGSYEQYF
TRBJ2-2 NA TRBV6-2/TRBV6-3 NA TGTGCCAGCAGTTCTCCTAGGCGGGGAAACACCGGGGAGCTGTTTTTT CASSSPRRGNTGELFF
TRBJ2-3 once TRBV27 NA TGTGCCAGCAGCCCAAAGGCGGCTAGCACAGATACGCAGTATTTT CASSPKAASTDTQYF
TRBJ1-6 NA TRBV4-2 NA TGTGCCAGCAGCCAAGAGGCAGGGGTCCCGGGTTCACCCCTCCACTTT CASSQEAGVPGSPLHF
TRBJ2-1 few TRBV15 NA TGTGCCACCAGCAGAGACACGGGCGGCTACAATGAGCAGTTCTTC CATSRDTGGYNEQFF
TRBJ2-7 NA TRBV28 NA TGTGCCAGCAGTTTTTTGAGTGTTGGGGCAGGGTCTGCCTACGAGCAGTACTTC CASSFLSVGAGSAYEQYF
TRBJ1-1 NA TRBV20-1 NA TGCAGTGCTAGAAACCCGGGGGACACTGAAGCTTTCTTT CSARNPGDTEAFF
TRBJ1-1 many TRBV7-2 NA TGTGCCAGCAGCTTAGCAGGTTCCAGTCCTAACACTGAAGCTTTCTTT CASSLAGSSPNTEAFF
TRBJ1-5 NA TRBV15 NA TGTGCCACCGGGGGAGGTCAGCCCCAGCATTTT CATGGGQPQHF
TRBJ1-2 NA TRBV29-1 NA TGCAGCGTTGTGCCCGGAGAAGACTATGGCTACACCTTC CSVVPGEDYGYTF
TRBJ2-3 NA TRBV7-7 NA TGTGCCAGCAGCCCCGGGACGGGATACACAGATACGCAGTATTTT CASSPGTGYTDTQYF
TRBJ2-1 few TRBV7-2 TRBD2 TGTGCCAGCAGGCAGAGCGGGACCTACAATGAGCAGTTCTTC CASRQSGTYNEQFF
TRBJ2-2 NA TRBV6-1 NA TGTGCCAGTCACCCGGGACATCACACCGGGGAGCTGTTTTTT CASHPGHHTGELFF
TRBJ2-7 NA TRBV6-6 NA TGTGCCAGCAGTTACTTTCCGGCCCGGGACACCACCTACGAGCAGTACTTC CASSYFPARDTTYEQYF
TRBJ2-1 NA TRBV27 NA TGTGCCAGCAGTCGCAACACGGGGTATCGGCAGTTCTTC CASSRNTGYRQFF
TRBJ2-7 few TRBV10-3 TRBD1 TGTGCCATCAGTGATGGGACAGGGGGGGCCTACGAGCAGTACTTC CAISDGTGGAYEQYF
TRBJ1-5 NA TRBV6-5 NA TGTGCCAGCAGTTACTCGAAGAATCAGCCCCAGCATTTT CASSYSKNQPQHF
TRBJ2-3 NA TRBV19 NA TGTGCCAGTAGTATTCAAGCGGGTCGCACAGATACGCAGTATTTT CASSIQAGRTDTQYF
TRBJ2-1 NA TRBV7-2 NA TGTGCCAGCAGCTCGCCGGTTAGTAGCGGTGGCGACAATGAGCAGTTCTTC CASSSPVSSGGDNEQFF
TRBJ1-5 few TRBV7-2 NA TGTGCCAGCAGCGCCTCGTGGGCCGACAATCAGCCCCAGCATTTT CASSASWADNQPQHF
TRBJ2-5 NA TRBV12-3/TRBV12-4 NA TGTGCCAGCAGTTTTCAGGTCGGAGAGACCCAGTACTTC CASSFQVGETQYF
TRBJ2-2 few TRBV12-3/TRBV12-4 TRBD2 TGTGCCAGCAGCCAGACTAGCGGGGGGGACGTGAACACCGGGGAGCTGTTTTTT CASSQTSGGDVNTGELFF
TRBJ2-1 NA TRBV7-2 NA TGTGCCAGCAGCGTAGTAGAAGGGGGTTTGTTCTTC CASSVVEGGLFF
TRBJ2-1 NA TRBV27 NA TGTGCCAGCAGGCAACTAGCTACCAACTCCTACAATGAGCAGTTCTTC CASRQLATNSYNEQFF
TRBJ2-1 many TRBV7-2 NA TGTGCCAGCAGCTCTTATTTAGAAAATGAGCAGTTCTTC CASSSYLENEQFF
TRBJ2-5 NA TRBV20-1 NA TGCAGTGCTAGTAAGGGAGAAGAGACCCAGTACTTC CSASKGEETQYF
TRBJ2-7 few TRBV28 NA TGTGCCAGCAGTTTGCGCGCAGGACGCGGCTCCTACGAGCAGTACTTC CASSLRAGRGSYEQYF
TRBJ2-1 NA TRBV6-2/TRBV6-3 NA TGTGCCAGCAGTTACCGGTGGGGCGAGCAGTTCTTC CASSYRWGEQFF
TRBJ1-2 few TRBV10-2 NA TGCGCCAGCAGTGAGGGAGGGATCCTTGGCTACACCTTC CASSEGGILGYTF
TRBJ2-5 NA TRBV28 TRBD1 TGTGCCAGCAGTCGCGCCGTTGGGACAGGGGGGGGAGAGACCCAGTACTTC CASSRAVGTGGGETQYF
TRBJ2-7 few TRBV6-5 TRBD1 TGTGCCAGCAAGGGGGACAGGGTCTCGTACGAGCAGTACTTC CASKGDRVSYEQYF
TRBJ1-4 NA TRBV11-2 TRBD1 TGTGTCAGCAGCTACAGTACCGGGACAGTGAGAAATGAAAAACTGTTTTTT CVSSYSTGTVRNEKLFF